The clone carrying this T cell receptor (beta chain) was observed many times. Antigen specificity is unknown. The data were obtained in a study of T-cell reconstitution after alpha-beta-depleted transplantation in children. The study's findings and limits: From newly produced T cells came most of the T-cell counts and diversity one year after transplant. There were reportedly several hundred expanded graft clones from which alpha-beta T cells came about two months after transplant. The high TCRbeta diversity at day 60 in some patients came from surviving recipient T cells and thymic progenitors.

This CDR3 has 13 residues. Trimming took off 6 bases at V and 6 bases at J, with 12 bases between the two ends. Molecular barcoding with unique molecular identifiers was used for the TCRbeta library. Each CDR3 protein gets one entry after TCRdb re-called the PCR reads with MiXCR. The sample consists of about 210,000 distinct CDR3 sequences, 17% of them appearing once. The input for sequencing was PBMCs, mostly from graft donor cells, taken 360 days after TCRalphabeta/CD19-depleted stem cell transplant. V and J are TRBV12-3 or TRBV12-4 and TRBJ1-5, with a weak D call TRBD1 (5 bases). This receptor was identified in a male patient aged 2 to 10 who had a stem cell transplant for acute lymphoblastic leukemia, so the T cells may come from the graft donor. CDR3 sequence reads: CASRMRGGQPQHF. Written as DNA, the CDR3 is TGTGCCAGCAGGATGAGGGGCGGTCAGCCCCAGCATTTT.